The rows below give T cell receptor beta chains drawn from one sample of a study of blood T cell repertoires in COVID-19. The method was immunoSEQ multiplex PCR; TCRdb's version includes in-frame clones alone and lacks a portion of them. The table lists about 94,000 clones, more than 70% of them singletons, with approximately 13% in the top ten. The specimen sequenced was peripheral blood. The receptors shown here come from a woman aged 55-69 years in a cohort sampled during active or convalescent COVID-19. Each CDR3 is given with its conserved first and last residue. The order of the fields is CDR3 protein, CDR3 DNA, V gene, clone size, J gene, D gene. D genes are given only for firm matches. Only some rows state a clone size, as once, few, many or a class for expanded clones.

cdr3_aa: CAWSAQGNTEAFF
cdr3_nt: TGTGCCTGGAGTGCACAGGGAAATACTGAAGCTTTCTTT
v_call: TRBV30
clone_size: .
j_call: TRBJ1-1
d_call: .

cdr3_aa: CASRSVSGQGFGYTF
cdr3_nt: TGTGCCAGCAGGAGCGTTAGTGGTCAGGGTTTTGGCTACACCTTC
v_call: TRBV6-5
clone_size: .
j_call: TRBJ1-2
d_call: .

cdr3_aa: CAISESPRDFSSTDTQYF
cdr3_nt: TGTGCCATCAGTGAGTCCCCCCGGGACTTTTCTAGCACAGATACGCAGTATTTT
v_call: TRBV10-3
clone_size: .
j_call: TRBJ2-3
d_call: .

cdr3_aa: CASSPREAGELFF
cdr3_nt: TGTGCCAGCAGCCCCCGAGAGGCCGGGGAGCTGTTTTTT
v_call: TRBV12-3/TRBV12-4
clone_size: .
j_call: TRBJ2-2
d_call: .

cdr3_aa: CASTETGEGHNEQFF
cdr3_nt: TGTGCCAGCACCGAGACAGGGGAAGGGCACAATGAGCAGTTCTTC
v_call: TRBV28
clone_size: .
j_call: TRBJ2-1
d_call: TRBD1

cdr3_aa: CASSAGQGSGTDTQYF
cdr3_nt: TGCGCCAGCAGCGCCGGACAGGGGAGTGGCACAGATACGCAGTATTTT
v_call: TRBV5-1
clone_size: .
j_call: TRBJ2-3
d_call: TRBD1

cdr3_aa: CASSRQGVMNTEAFF
cdr3_nt: TGTGCCAGCAGTCGACAGGGGGTAATGAACACTGAAGCTTTCTTT
v_call: TRBV3-1/TRBV3-2
clone_size: .
j_call: TRBJ1-1
d_call: TRBD1

cdr3_aa: CASNRDREGQPQHF
cdr3_nt: TGTGCCAGCAACCGGGACAGGGAGGGTCAGCCCCAGCATTTT
v_call: TRBV6-5
clone_size: .
j_call: TRBJ1-5
d_call: TRBD1

cdr3_aa: CASSYRGLANEQFF
cdr3_nt: TGTGCCAGCAGCTACAGAGGGCTAGCAAATGAGCAGTTCTTC
v_call: TRBV7-2
clone_size: .
j_call: TRBJ2-1
d_call: .

cdr3_aa: CASSFEPPGYQETQYF
cdr3_nt: TGCGCCAGCAGCTTTGAACCTCCGGGGTACCAAGAGACCCAGTACTTC
v_call: TRBV5-1
clone_size: .
j_call: TRBJ2-5
d_call: .

cdr3_aa: CASSQGKAYEQYF
cdr3_nt: TGCGCCAGCAGTCAGGGTAAGGCCTACGAGCAGTACTTC
v_call: TRBV10-1
clone_size: few
j_call: TRBJ2-7
d_call: .

cdr3_aa: CASSVVLTYNEQFF
cdr3_nt: TGTGCCAGCAGCGTAGTACTAACCTACAATGAGCAGTTCTTC
v_call: TRBV9
clone_size: .
j_call: TRBJ2-1
d_call: .

cdr3_aa: CASSSPGNNQPQHF
cdr3_nt: TGTGCCAGCAGCTCCCCGGGAAACAATCAGCCCCAGCATTTT
v_call: TRBV13
clone_size: .
j_call: TRBJ1-5
d_call: .

cdr3_aa: CASGLARGNEQFF
cdr3_nt: TGTGCCAGTGGACTAGCGCGGGGCAATGAGCAGTTCTTC
v_call: TRBV9
clone_size: .
j_call: TRBJ2-1
d_call: TRBD2

cdr3_aa: CASSQISGGEIQFF
cdr3_nt: TGTGCCAGCAGCCAAATCTCCGGCGGGGAGATCCAGTTCTTC
v_call: TRBV14
clone_size: .
j_call: TRBJ2-1
d_call: .

cdr3_aa: CASSLTPGTTGNTIYF
cdr3_nt: TGTGCCAGCAGTCTCACCCCAGGGACTACTGGAAACACCATATATTTT
v_call: TRBV27
clone_size: few
j_call: TRBJ1-3
d_call: .

cdr3_aa: CASSVGLRETQYF
cdr3_nt: TGTGCCAGCAGTGTAGGTCTGCGGGAGACCCAGTACTTC
v_call: TRBV6-1
clone_size: .
j_call: TRBJ2-5
d_call: .

cdr3_aa: CASSWTGPANEKLFF
cdr3_nt: TGCGCCAGCAGCTGGACAGGGCCTGCTAATGAAAAACTGTTTTTT
v_call: TRBV5-1
clone_size: .
j_call: TRBJ1-4
d_call: TRBD1

cdr3_aa: CASERGGSHYEQYF
cdr3_nt: TGTGCCAGCGAAAGAGGAGGCAGCCACTACGAGCAGTACTTC
v_call: TRBV5-6
clone_size: .
j_call: TRBJ2-7
d_call: .

cdr3_aa: CASSQGLREQFF
cdr3_nt: TGTGCCAGCAGCCAAGGACTCCGTGAGCAGTTCTTC
v_call: TRBV3-1/TRBV3-2
clone_size: .
j_call: TRBJ2-1
d_call: .

cdr3_aa: CASRTAMNTEAFF
cdr3_nt: TGTGCCAGTAGGACAGCTATGAACACTGAAGCTTTCTTT
v_call: TRBV19
clone_size: .
j_call: TRBJ1-1
d_call: .

cdr3_aa: CATSVGTGNQPQHF
cdr3_nt: TGTGCCACCAGTGTTGGGACAGGGAATCAGCCCCAGCATTTT
v_call: TRBV24-1
clone_size: .
j_call: TRBJ1-5
d_call: TRBD1

cdr3_aa: CAIQGDLSGNTIYF
cdr3_nt: TGTGCCATACAGGGTGACCTCTCTGGAAACACCATATATTTT
v_call: TRBV28
clone_size: .
j_call: TRBJ1-3
d_call: .

cdr3_aa: CASSLAGLGTDTQYF
cdr3_nt: TGTGCCAGCAGCTTAGCAGGACTAGGTACAGATACGCAGTATTTT
v_call: TRBV11-2
clone_size: .
j_call: TRBJ2-3
d_call: TRBD2

cdr3_aa: CASFGGGNTEAFF
cdr3_nt: TGTGCCAGCTTTGGGGGGGGGAACACTGAAGCTTTCTTT
v_call: TRBV18
clone_size: once
j_call: TRBJ1-1
d_call: .

cdr3_aa: CASSQVPGGEQYF
cdr3_nt: TGTGCCAGCAGCCAAGTACCTGGGGGGGAGCAGTACTTC
v_call: TRBV14
clone_size: .
j_call: TRBJ2-7
d_call: .

cdr3_aa: CASSGTGRIGELFF
cdr3_nt: TGTGCCAGCAGCGGGACAGGGAGGATCGGGGAGCTGTTTTTT
v_call: TRBV3-1/TRBV3-2
clone_size: .
j_call: TRBJ2-2
d_call: TRBD1

cdr3_aa: CASSTGTGSYNEQFF
cdr3_nt: TGTGCCAGTAGTACTGGGACAGGCTCCTACAATGAGCAGTTCTTC
v_call: TRBV19
clone_size: once
j_call: TRBJ2-1
d_call: TRBD1

cdr3_aa: CASSETWGDSRSSYEQYF
cdr3_nt: TGTGCCAGCAGTGAGACCTGGGGGGACTCCAGGAGCTCCTACGAGCAGTACTTC
v_call: TRBV25-1
clone_size: .
j_call: TRBJ2-7
d_call: .

cdr3_aa: CASSRNRDYEQYF
cdr3_nt: TGTGCCAGCAGTCGGAACAGGGACTACGAGCAGTACTTC
v_call: TRBV2
clone_size: once
j_call: TRBJ2-7
d_call: .

cdr3_aa: CASSGDRAPEAFF
cdr3_nt: TGTGCCAGCAGCGGGGACAGGGCCCCTGAAGCTTTCTTT
v_call: TRBV7-9
clone_size: .
j_call: TRBJ1-1
d_call: TRBD1

cdr3_aa: CASSSSPGELFF
cdr3_nt: TGTGCCAGCAGCTCGAGTCCCGGGGAGCTGTTTTTT
v_call: TRBV7-2
clone_size: .
j_call: TRBJ2-2
d_call: .

cdr3_aa: CASSYDTGANYGYTF
cdr3_nt: TGTGCCAGCAGCTACGATACAGGGGCAAACTATGGCTACACCTTC
v_call: TRBV7-2
clone_size: .
j_call: TRBJ1-2
d_call: TRBD1